Shown below are 25 T cell receptor beta chains from a single sample sequenced in a study of regulatory T cells in long-lasting Graves disease. Construction of TCR beta libraries relied on iRepertoire HTBI primers and on Arm-PCR targeting CDR3 regions. TCRdb recomputed calls from the multiplex PCR reads with MiXCR, one row per CDR3 protein. Of over 300,000 distinct CDR3 sequences in the sample, roughly 15% were seen once. The sample's time point: newly diagnosed GD, antithyroid drugs for less than 3 months. TCR sequences were obtained from RNA taken from PBMCs. The sequencing used peripheral blood mononuclear cells (PBMCs), collected at new diagnosis, from a patient treated with antithyroid drugs. Every receptor here comes from a female donor with Graves disease.

This sequence joins TRBV12-3 or TRBV12-4 and TRBJ2-7, with D perhaps matching TRBD1 or TRBD2 (5 bases each). V was trimmed by 6 bases and J by 0 bases, leaving 21 bases between them. The CDR3 is made up of 17 amino acids. CDR3 region: CASSSDWWGTVSYEQYF. DNA for the CDR3: TGTGCCAGCAGCTCCGATTGGTGGGGGACGGTCTCCTACGAGCAGTACTTC.

Many counts were recorded for this clonotype. The rearrangement uses TRBV6-2 or TRBV6-3 and TRBJ2-1; 7 bases are a match to TRBD2. Germline loops: CDR1 MNHEY, CDR2 SVGEGT. The CDR3 is 17 residues long. V lost 6 bases to trimming and J lost 5 bases; unmatched junction nucleotides: 16. The CDR3 loop is CASRNPLGGRENNEQFF. CDR3 DNA sequence: TGTGCCAGCAGGAACCCCTTGGGGGGGAGGGAAAACAATGAGCAGTTCTTC.

At least ten counts were recorded for this clonotype. The J gene is TRBJ2-1, the V gene TRBV5-1; 11 bases match TRBD2. Germline CDR1 and CDR2: SGHRS and YFSETQ. Germline trimming cut 4 bases from V and 4 bases from J; bases unmatched to any gene: 7. The CDR3 has 16 residues. The CDR3 protein is CASSSLSGGAYNEQFF. The CDR3, as DNA: TGCGCCAGCAGCAGCCTTAGCGGGGGGGCATACAATGAGCAGTTCTTC.

This clonotype was observed at least ten times. The rearrangement links TRBV28 to TRBJ2-1; TRBD1 aligns across 9 bases. CDR3 length: 15 amino acids. The V and J ends lost 8 bases and 2 bases, in that order; junction bases with no gene match: 7. Germline values: CDR1 MDHEN, CDR2 SYDVKM. The CDR3, as DNA: TGTGCCAGCTCACCGGGACAGGGCGCCTACAATGAGCAGTTCTTC. Translating it yields CASSPGQGAYNEQFF. The variable domain in full, completed from reference TRBV28 and TRBJ2-1, reads DVKVTQSSRYLVKRTGEKVFLECVQDMDHENMFWYRQDPGLGLRLIYFSYDVKMKEKGDIPEGYSVSREKKERFSLILESASTNQTSMYLCASSPGQGAYNEQFFGPGTRLTVL.

This clonotype occurred many times. V is TRBV19 and J is TRBJ1-5, with D maybe TRBD1 (6 bases). V lost 5 bases and J lost 0, with 8 bases in between. Germline assignment: CDR1 LNHDA and CDR2 SQIVND (reference sequence). The CDR3 consists of 14 residues. The CDR3 loop reads CASSQGYSNQPQHF. In DNA, the CDR3 is TGTGCCAGTAGTCAGGGGTATAGCAATCAGCCCCAGCATTTT. Full variable domain (rest looked up from reference TRBV19 and TRBJ1-5): DGGITQSPKYLFRKEGQNVTLSCEQNLNHDAMYWYRQDPGQGLRLIYYSQIVNDFQKGDIAEGYSVSREKKESFPLTVTSAQKNPTAFYLCASSQGYSNQPQHFGDGTRLSIL.

The sample holds many counts of this clonotype. The rearrangement uses TRBV27 and TRBJ2-7; 12 bases fit TRBD1. CDR3 length equals 15 residues. Germline trimming cut 3 bases from V and 7 bases from J; bases unmatched to any gene: 7. Germline assignment: CDR1 MNHEY and CDR2 SMNVEV (reference sequence). Here the CDR3 reads CASSFSGTGGREQYF. The CDR3 DNA reads as TGTGCCAGCAGTTTCTCCGGGACAGGGGGCCGTGAGCAGTACTTC.

DNA for the CDR3: TGTGCCAGCAGCCAAGCGACTAGCGACAATGAGCAGTTCTTC. Translating it yields CASSQATSDNEQFF. This sequence joins TRBV3-1 and TRBJ2-1, with 8 nucleotides matching TRBD2. The CDR3 sequence is 14 residues long. CDR1 and CDR2 from the germline V gene are LGHDT and YNNKEL (reference sequence). J gave up 5 bases and V 1 base, and 1 base lay outside the gene matches.

This clonotype has ten or more counts. The chain employs TRBV2 and TRBJ1-1, with TRBD1 matching 11 bases. V was clipped by 6 bases and J by 6 bases; unmatched bases: 6. The CDR3 covers 14 residues. From germline, CDR1 is SNHLY and CDR2 FYNNEI. In DNA, the CDR3 is TGTGCCAGCAGGGGGACAGGGGGAAGGTCTGAAGCTTTCTTT. It is translated as CASRGTGGRSEAFF. Full variable domain (outside the CDR3, taken from reference TRBV2 and TRBJ1-1): EPEVTQTPSHQVTQMGQEVILRCVPISNHLYFYWYRQILGQKVEFLVSFYNNEISEKSEIFDDQFSVERPDGSNFTLKIRSTKLEDSAMYFCASRGTGGRSEAFFGQGTRLTVV.

The rearrangement joins TRBV14 to TRBJ2-1; 14 positions agree with TRBD2. There are 17 residues in the CDR3. V lost 3 bases and J lost 8; bases outside the gene matches: 9. Germline V gene data show CDR1 as SGHDN and CDR2 as FVKESK. The CDR3 coding sequence is TGTGCCAGCAGCCATCCCGGGACTAGCGGGAGTTTCTATGAGCAGTTCTTC. Its protein product is CASSHPGTSGSFYEQFF.

This clonotype has just a few counts. The chain links TRBV6-2 or TRBV6-3 to TRBJ2-2; D unresolved. The length of the CDR3 is 14 residues. Deletions cut 10 bases from V and 4 bases from J, with 16 bases between. CDR1 and CDR2 (germline): MNHEY, SVGEGT. The CDR3 reads CATNAIMSTGELFF. In nucleotides, the CDR3 is TGTGCCACGAATGCGATCATGAGCACCGGGGAGCTGTTTTTT.

This clonotype came up many times. The chain combines TRBV20-1 with TRBJ2-2; D may be TRBD2 (6 bases). The germline V gene has CDR1 DFQATT and CDR2 SNEGSKA (reference sequence). V was trimmed by 0 bases and J by 4 bases, leaving 12 bases between them. CDR3 length: 15 amino acids. The CDR3 sequence is CSARDVAEGTGELFF. The CDR3 region has the DNA TGCAGTGCTAGAGATGTCGCGGAGGGCACCGGGGAGCTGTTTTTT.

V usage is TRBV24-1 and J usage is TRBJ1-5; 8 bases match TRBD1. Per germline, CDR1 KGHDR and CDR2 SFDVKD. This CDR3 spans 14 amino acids. V lost 7 bases and J lost 6; bases outside the gene matches: 7. In DNA, the CDR3 is TGTGCCACCAGGAGGACAGGGCTTCGTCAGCCCCAGCATTTT. It specifies CATRRTGLRQPQHF.

Many counts were recorded for this clonotype. The V and J genes are TRBV2 and TRBJ2-1; TRBD2 agrees at 7 bases. J was trimmed by 4 bases and V by 6 bases; bases with no gene match: 12. Germline CDR1 is SNHLY and CDR2 is FYNNEI. The length of the CDR3 is 16 residues. CDR3 in DNA: TGTGCCAGCAGAACCCAGGCGGGACTAAAGTACAATGAGCAGTTCTTC. This encodes CASRTQAGLKYNEQFF.

The chain couples TRBV7-3 to TRBJ2-6; 8 bases fit TRBD1. The CDR3 sequence is 16 residues long. Germline assignment: CDR1 SGHTA and CDR2 FQGTGA. Trimming cost V 2 bases and J 4 bases; bases outside gene matches: 4. CDR3 loop: CASSLVTGAGANVLTF. The CDR3 region has the DNA TGTGCCAGCAGCTTAGTGACAGGGGCCGGGGCCAACGTCCTGACTTTC.

In the case of this clonotype: A read error may explain this, as a much larger clone is one base away. The J gene is TRBJ2-7, the V gene TRBV29-1; D is possibly TRBD2 (7 bases). Germline CDR1 and CDR2: SQVTM and ANQGSEA. The CDR3 runs to 12 residues. Trimming removed 6 bases at V and 4 bases at J, with 13 bases between. CDR3 residues: CSVGGLLYEQYF. CDR3 coding DNA: TGCAGCGTAGGGGGACTATTATACGAGCAGTACTTC.

In its sample, this clonotype was seen a few times. The rearrangement uses TRBV10-1 and TRBJ2-1, with 11 positions matching TRBD2. Unmatched junction bases numbered 13, after V lost 6 bases and J lost 15 bases. CDR3 size: 14 residues. Germline values: CDR1 WNHNN, CDR2 SYGVQD (reference sequence). CDR3 nucleotide sequence: TGCGCCAGCAGCGCTCAAATCCCTAGCGGGAGGTGGTTCTTC. As protein: CASSAQIPSGRWFF.

This rearrangement joins TRBV6-2 or TRBV6-3 to TRBJ2-3; D is perhaps TRBD2 (5 bases). Trimming stripped 2 bases from V and 2 bases from J, with 14 bases between. This CDR3 contains 16 residues. Germline CDR1 is MNHEY and CDR2 is SVGEGT. The CDR3 nucleotides are TGTGCCAGCAGTTACCCGGCGGGCCAACTCACAGATACGCAGTATTTT. Amino acid sequence: CASSYPAGQLTDTQYF.

This clonotype was picked up many times. The genes are TRBV12-5 and TRBJ1-4; 8 bases align to TRBD1. With 7 bases clipped from V and 1 base from J, the junction kept 5 bases outside the gene matches. This CDR3 is built from 15 residues. Per germline, CDR1 LGHNT and CDR2 FRNRAP. CDR3 sequence reads: CASANDRGTNEKLFF. The CDR3 DNA sequence: TGTGCTAGTGCCAACGACAGGGGAACTAATGAAAAACTGTTTTTT.

The chain recombines TRBV13 with TRBJ1-2; no definite D call. Germline values: CDR1 PRHDT, CDR2 FYEKMQ (reference sequence). This CDR3 is 16 amino acids long. V lost 6 bases to trimming and J lost 0 bases, with 17 bases between them. The CDR3: CASSHSTVVPNYGYTF. The CDR3 region has the DNA TGTGCCAGCAGTCATAGTACAGTTGTCCCTAACTATGGCTACACCTTC.

This clonotype has ten or more counts. This chain uses TRBV6-1 with TRBJ1-1, with 7 nucleotides matching TRBD1. The V segment lost 8 bases and the J segment 5 bases; nucleotides outside the gene matches: 11. CDR3 length: 14 amino acids. Germline V CDR1 and CDR2: MNHNS, SASEGT. CDR3: CASRADRELTEAFF. The CDR3 DNA reads TGTGCCAGCCGGGCTGACAGGGAGTTAACTGAAGCTTTCTTT.

This clonotype showed up just a few times. The rearrangement links TRBV4-1 to TRBJ2-7, with TRBD1 matching 10 bases. This CDR3 has 17 amino acids. Germline CDR1 is MGHRA and CDR2 is YSYEKL. J lost 4 bases, V lost 1 base, and 10 bases had no gene match. The CDR3 spells CASSQGGVRQGAYEQYF. CDR3 coding DNA: TGCGCCAGCAGCCAAGGGGGAGTGAGACAGGGGGCTTACGAGCAGTACTTC.

At least ten counts were recorded for this clonotype. V and J are TRBV7-2 and TRBJ2-7; 13 bases agree with TRBD2. In germline, CDR1 is SGHTA, CDR2 FQGNSA. V trimming: 1 base; J trimming: 2 bases; junction bases outside the gene matches: 8. The CDR3 runs 18 residues. DNA of the CDR3: TGTGCCAGCAGCTTAGTAAGCACTAGCGGGAGGGGAGCCTACGAGCAGTACTTC. Encoded protein: CASSLVSTSGRGAYEQYF.

The chain is built from TRBV4-3 and TRBJ1-5; D gene ambiguous. The CDR3 has 15 amino acids. Deletions cut 4 bases from V and 5 bases from J, with 15 bases between. Germline V CDR1 and CDR2: LGHNA, YSLEER. The CDR3 DNA reads as TGCGCCAGCAGCCTACTAGCGGCAGAGGATCAGCCCCAGCATTTT. It yields the protein CASSLLAAEDQPQHF.

This clonotype was recorded a few times. The chain is built from TRBV4-3 and TRBJ1-1; weak D call: TRBD1 (5 bases). The CDR3 contains 15 residues. The V gene's germline CDR1 is LGHNA and CDR2 YSLEER. Trimming took 4 bases from V and 2 from J, leaving 14 bases between them. The DNA for the CDR3 is TGCGCCAGCAGCCGCCGACAGATAGCTAACACTGAAGCTTTCTTT. Residues: CASSRRQIANTEAFF.

This chain connects TRBV28 to TRBJ1-4; D is possibly TRBD1 (5 bases). This CDR3 is built from 16 residues. Germline CDR1 reads MDHEN; CDR2 reads SYDVKM. V lost 5 bases, J lost 2 bases, and 15 bases lay in between. The CDR3 DNA reads TGTGCCAGCAGTCCACTCCCACGGGGGACTAATGAAAAACTGTTTTTT. Translated: CASSPLPRGTNEKLFF.